The 5 T cell receptor beta chains below all came from one sample that was sequenced in a study of patients and donors after allogeneic stem cell transplantation. One entry per CDR3 protein, called by TCRdb with MiXCR from the RT-PCR reads. The sample has about 960,000 distinct CDR3 sequences, roughly 18% seen once. Sequencing input: blood, either unsorted or a sorted T cell fraction (not recorded which). These receptors were collected from a human donor who was either an allogeneic HSCT recipient or a stem cell or donor lymphocyte infusion donor (not recorded which). It is not recorded whose cells these are; they may come from a transplant donor.

This clonotype was seen repeatedly, ten times or more. CDR3 in amino acids: CASSRQGLTEAFF. For the CDR3, the DNA is TGTGCCAGCAGTCGACAGGGGTTAACTGAAGCTTTCTTT. This chain joins TRBV12-3 or TRBV12-4 and TRBJ1-1, with 8 bases that match TRBD1. This CDR3 contains 13 residues. Losses at the gene ends were 5 bases for V and 5 bases for J; bases not matched to a gene: 4.

The gene calls are TRBV2 and TRBJ2-2, with 10 bases matching TRBD2. This CDR3 spans 18 amino acids. Germline V gene sequence: CDR1 SNHLY, CDR2 FYNNEI. Unmatched junction bases numbered 10, after V lost 6 bases and J lost 0 bases. CDR3 residues: CASRSLAGNYANTGELFF. CDR3 bases: TGTGCCAGCAGATCACTAGCGGGGAACTACGCGAACACCGGGGAGCTGTTTTTT.

This clonotype has a handful of counts. The chain is built from TRBV7-2 and TRBJ2-7; no firm D call. V lost 5 bases and J 2 bases, leaving 13 bases between the germline ends. Germline V lookup: CDR1 SGHTA, CDR2 FQGNSA. This CDR3 has 14 residues. This chain's CDR3 is CASSRFGRTYEQYF. The CDR3, as DNA: TGTGCCAGCAGCCGCTTCGGCAGAACCTACGAGCAGTACTTC.

The genes are TRBV6-5 and TRBJ2-7; D possibly corresponds to TRBD1 (5 bases). The CDR3 runs to 14 residues. The V end was cut by 2 bases, the J end by 3 bases, with 11 bases between. CDR1 is MNHEY, CDR2 SVGAGI, per germline. The CDR3 loop reads CASSYNRGLYEQYF. The CDR3 nucleotides read TGTGCCAGCAGTTACAATAGGGGCCTCTACGAGCAGTACTTC.

This clonotype was seen just once. A junction boundary mismatches the germline segment, possibly from a read error. The rearrangement uses TRBV5-1 and TRBJ2-6; D is undetermined. In germline, CDR1 is SGHRS, CDR2 YFSETQ. The CDR3 covers 15 residues. The CDR3 spells CASGLTSIGANVLTF. The CDR3, as DNA: TGCGCCAGCGGCTTGACAAGTATTGGGGCCAACGTCCTGACTTTC.